This T cell receptor (beta chain) appears in the sequencing data of a study of blood T cells in healthy people across ages. Then a second PCR, running roughly 7 to 12 cycles, was carried out with a sample-barcoded 5' primer and a J-beta primer mix. A template-switch adaptor containing 12 random nucleotides labeled each cDNA molecule. All samples yielded 2.5 million or more CDR3-containing paired-end reads. Each CDR3 protein gets one entry after TCRdb re-called the 5' RACE reads with MiXCR. This table holds about 720,000 distinct CDR3 sequences, about 24% found once. Trimming left V 0 bases short and J 1 base short, with 7 bases between. CDR1 is SGHRS, CDR2 YFSETQ, per germline. This CDR3 has 15 residues. Concerning this clonotype: The antigen remains undetermined.

Broader study findings: It was not known whether donors were CMV positive (a possible confounder of expanded clonotype changes).

The J gene is TRBJ1-4, the V gene TRBV5-1; D perhaps matches TRBD1 (6 bases). Material: blood. The receptor was derived from a man aged 70 or older in good health. The CDR3 DNA reads as TGCGCCAGCAGCTTGGGGACAGAAACTAATGAAAAACTGTTTTTT. It codes for CASSLGTETNEKLFF.